This T cell receptor (beta chain) was sequenced in a study of cytomegalovirus exposure and HLA in healthy donors. A note on this clone: Its antigen is not known. Distinct nucleotide sequences in the sample also encode this CDR3.

Findings and limits, study-wide: An observed cluster of highly shared sequence variants was recorded as a likely sequencing artifact. Roughly uniform depth of sequencing across donors was assumed in presence/absence analyses.

The study ran its PCR with 60 Vbeta and 13 Jbeta primers. Assay: immunoSEQ multiplex PCR; the TCRdb copy retains only in-frame clones and omits some. This table has under 250,000 clones, 82% appearing once. Sequencing was performed on PBMCs. This receptor was identified in a man aged 35-49 years in good health and CMV-seropositive.

The chain's CDR3 is CASSYLAGEETQYF. CDR3 coding DNA: TGTGCCAGCAGTTACCTAGCGGGAGAAGAGACCCAGTACTTC. The chain has TRBV6-5 and TRBJ2-5, with 10 bases identical to TRBD2. CDR1 and CDR2 from the germline V gene are MNHEY and SVGAGI. The CDR3 is 14 residues long. The V and J ends lost 2 bases and 3 bases, in that order; junction bases with no gene match: 0.